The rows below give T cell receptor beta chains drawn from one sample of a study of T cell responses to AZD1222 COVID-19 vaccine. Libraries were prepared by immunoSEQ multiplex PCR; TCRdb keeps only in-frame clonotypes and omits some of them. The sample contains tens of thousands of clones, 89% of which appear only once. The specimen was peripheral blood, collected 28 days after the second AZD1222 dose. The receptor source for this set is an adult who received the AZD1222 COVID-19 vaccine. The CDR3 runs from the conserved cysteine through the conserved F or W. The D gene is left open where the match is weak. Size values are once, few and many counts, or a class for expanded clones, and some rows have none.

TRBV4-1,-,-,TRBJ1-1,TGCGCCAGCAGCCCGGGGAACACTGAAGCTTTCTTT,CASSPGNTEAFF
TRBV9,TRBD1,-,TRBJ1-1,TGTGCCAGCAGCCCTAGGACAGGGGAAAACACTGAAGCTTTCTTT,CASSPRTGENTEAFF
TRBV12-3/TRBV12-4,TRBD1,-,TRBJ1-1,TGTGCCAGCACCCAGGGGGCGAACACTGAAGCTTTCTTT,CASTQGANTEAFF
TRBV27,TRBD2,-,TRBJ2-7,TGTGCCAGCAGTTATAGCGGGACTCTCTACGAGCAGTACTTC,CASSYSGTLYEQYF
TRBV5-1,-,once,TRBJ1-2,TGCGCCAGCAGCTCGGCAGGGGCGGGTGGCTACACCTTC,CASSSAGAGGYTF
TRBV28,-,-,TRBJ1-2,TGTGCCAGCAGTTTATGGGCTACCCTTAGGCAGGGGAACTATGGCTACACCTTC,CASSLWATLRQGNYGYTF
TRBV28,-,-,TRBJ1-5,TGTGCCAGCAAAACCTTAGACAGCAGCAATCAGCCCCAGCATTTT,CASKTLDSSNQPQHF
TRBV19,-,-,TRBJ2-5,TGTGCCAGTGGATCAGGGACTTTGCCGGGAGAGACCCAGTACTTC,CASGSGTLPGETQYF
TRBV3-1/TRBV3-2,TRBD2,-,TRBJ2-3,TGTGCCAGCAGCCCGAAAGGGCTAGCGGGGGGGCGGGGTACGCAGTATTTT,CASSPKGLAGGRGTQYF
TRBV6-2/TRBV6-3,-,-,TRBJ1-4,TGTGCCAGCAGTTACCTACAGGACAGCGACACGGCTAATGAAAAACTGTTTTTT,CASSYLQDSDTANEKLFF
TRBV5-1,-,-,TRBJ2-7,TGCGCCAGCAGCCCGGCTGGAGGCCTCGGGGCCGAGCAGTACTTC,CASSPAGGLGAEQYF
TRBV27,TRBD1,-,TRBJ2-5,TGTGCCAGCAGTTGGACCCGGGACAGGGATACCCAGTACTTC,CASSWTRDRDTQYF
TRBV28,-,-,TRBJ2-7,TGTGCCAGCAGTGGGACCAAATACGAGCAGTACTTC,CASSGTKYEQYF
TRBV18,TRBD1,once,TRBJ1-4,TGTGCCAGCTCCCGGACAGGGTCCGATGAAAAACTGTTTTTT,CASSRTGSDEKLFF
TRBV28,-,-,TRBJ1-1,TGTGCCAGCAGACGGACGGAGTTATTGGGCACTGAAGCTTTCTTT,CASRRTELLGTEAFF
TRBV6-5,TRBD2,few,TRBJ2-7,TGTGCCAGCAGTTCGCCCGGACTAGCGAACGACTACGAGCAGTACTTC,CASSSPGLANDYEQYF
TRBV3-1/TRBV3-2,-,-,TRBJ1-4,TGTGCCAGCAGCCTGACACAGGGAGGGGTTGAAAAACTGTTTTTT,CASSLTQGGVEKLFF
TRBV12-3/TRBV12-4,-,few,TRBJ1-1,TGTGCCAGCAGTTACTACAAGGGCACTGAAGCTTTCTTT,CASSYYKGTEAFF
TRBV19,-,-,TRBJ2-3,TGTGCCAGTAGTATGAGCCGCGGGGATACGCAGTATTTT,CASSMSRGDTQYF
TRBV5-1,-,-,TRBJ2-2,TGCGCCAGCAGCTTGTCCGGGGAGCTGTTTTTT,CASSLSGELFF
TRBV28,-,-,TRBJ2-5,TGTGCCAGCAGTGACGCCCCGGGACAAGGAGGAGAGACCCAGTACTTC,CASSDAPGQGGETQYF
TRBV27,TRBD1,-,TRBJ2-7,TGTGCCAGCAGTTTAACAGGGGATTGGGTCTCCTACGAGCAGTACTTC,CASSLTGDWVSYEQYF
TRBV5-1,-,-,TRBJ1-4,TGCGCCAGCAGCTCCGGTCACAATGAAAAACTGTTTTTT,CASSSGHNEKLFF
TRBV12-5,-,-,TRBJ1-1,TGTGCTAGTGGTTTGGGACTTCCGAACACTGAAGCTTTCTTT,CASGLGLPNTEAFF
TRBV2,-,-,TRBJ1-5,TGTGCCAGCAGGAGGGAAGGGTCGGGGCAGCCCCAGCATTTT,CASRREGSGQPQHF
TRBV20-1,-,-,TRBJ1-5,TGCAGTGCTGTGGGATTCCAAGGCCAGCATTTT,CSAVGFQGQHF
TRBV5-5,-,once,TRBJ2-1,TGTGCCAGCAGCTCGGGCCCTCAGAGGTCCTACAATGAGCAGTTCTTC,CASSSGPQRSYNEQFF
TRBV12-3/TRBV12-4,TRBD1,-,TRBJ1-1,TGTGCCAGCAGCCGAACAGGGGAGGCTGAAGCTTTCTTT,CASSRTGEAEAFF
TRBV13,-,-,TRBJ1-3,TGTGCCAGCAGCTTAGGCAGGGACTCTGGAAACACCATATATTTT,CASSLGRDSGNTIYF
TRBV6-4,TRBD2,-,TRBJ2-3,TGTGCCAGCAGTGCTGGAAATAGCGGGGGGGAATTCACAGATACGCAGTATTTT,CASSAGNSGGEFTDTQYF
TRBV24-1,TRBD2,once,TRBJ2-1,TGTGCCACCAGTGATTTCGGGCTAGCGGGAGAGAATGAGCAGTTCTTC,CATSDFGLAGENEQFF
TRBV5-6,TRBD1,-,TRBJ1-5,TGTGCCAGCAGCTTCGGAGGGGACAGGGATCAGCCCCAGCATTTT,CASSFGGDRDQPQHF
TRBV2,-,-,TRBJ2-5,TGTGCCAGCAGTAGGGGGGAGACCCAGTACTTC,CASSRGETQYF
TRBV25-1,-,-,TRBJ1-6,TGTGCCAGCAGTGAAGCAGGGACGAATTCACCCCTCCACTTT,CASSEAGTNSPLHF
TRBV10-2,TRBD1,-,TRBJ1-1,TGCGCCAGCAGTGACGGCAGGGGGTTGAACACTGAAGCTTTCTTT,CASSDGRGLNTEAFF
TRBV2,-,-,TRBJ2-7,TGTGCCAGCAGAAGGACAGTCTCCTACGAGCAGTACTTC,CASRRTVSYEQYF
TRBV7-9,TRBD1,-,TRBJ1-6,TGTGCCAGCAGCCGTTGGGACAGGGCTAATTCACCCCTCCACTTT,CASSRWDRANSPLHF
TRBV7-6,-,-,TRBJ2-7,TGTGCCAGCAGCTTAGTCGACAGCCCCTACGAGCAGTACTTC,CASSLVDSPYEQYF
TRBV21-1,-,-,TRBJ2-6,TGTGCCAGCACCACGAGGGTCAACGGGGCTGGGGCCAACGTCCTGACTTTC,CASTTRVNGAGANVLTF
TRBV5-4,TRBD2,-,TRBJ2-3,TGTGCCAGCAGCGTTTTAGCGGGGATTAGCACAGATACGCAGTATTTT,CASSVLAGISTDTQYF
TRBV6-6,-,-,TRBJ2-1,TGTGCCAGCAGTCTACTAGCGACAGGGCTCGGGTACAATGAGCAGTTCTTC,CASSLLATGLGYNEQFF
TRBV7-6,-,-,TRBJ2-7,TGTGCCAGCAGCCGCGGGAAGTCCTACGAGCAGTACTTC,CASSRGKSYEQYF
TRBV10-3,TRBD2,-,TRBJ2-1,TGTGCCATCAGTGACCCCTCAGTAGCGGGGGGGCTGAATGAGCAGTTCTTC,CAISDPSVAGGLNEQFF
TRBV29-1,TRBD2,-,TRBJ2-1,TGCAGCGTGGTCGGGACTAGCGGGGACAGAAGGGAGCAGTTCTTC,CSVVGTSGDRREQFF
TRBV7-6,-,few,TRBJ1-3,TGTGCCAGCAGCTTAGTTCTGGGAACTGGAAACACCATATATTTT,CASSLVLGTGNTIYF
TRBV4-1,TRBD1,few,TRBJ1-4,TGCGCCAGCAGCCAACCGGGACAGGGGTCTTCTAATGAAAAACTGTTTTTT,CASSQPGQGSSNEKLFF
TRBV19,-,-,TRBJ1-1,TGTGCCAGTAAGTTAGGGCAGATGAACACTGAAGCTTTCTTT,CASKLGQMNTEAFF
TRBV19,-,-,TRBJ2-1,TGTGCCAGTAGTATTGCGGGCATCCCCTACAATGAGCAGTTCTTC,CASSIAGIPYNEQFF
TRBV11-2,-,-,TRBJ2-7,TGTGCCAGCAGCCAGCTCAGGACAAATGGGCACGAGCAGTACTTC,CASSQLRTNGHEQYF
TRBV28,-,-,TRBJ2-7,TGTGCCAGCAGTGGTTCGGGACAACTCTACGAGCAGTACTTC,CASSGSGQLYEQYF